The 27 T cell receptor beta chains listed next were all sequenced from one sample in a study of blood T cell repertoires in COVID-19. TCRdb keeps only in-frame clones here, not all; method: immunoSEQ multiplex PCR. The table records around 300,000 clones, approximately 91% of them present only once. Input material: peripheral blood. These TCRs come from a man aged 45-65 years with acute or convalescent COVID-19.

The chain is built from TRBV5-1 and TRBJ1-4, with 7 positions matching TRBD1. Germline assignment: CDR1 SGHRS and CDR2 YFSETQ. The CDR3 contains 12 residues. V trimming: 4 bases; J trimming: 13 bases; junction bases outside the gene matches: 7. The DNA of the CDR3 is TGCGCCAGCAGCACAGACAGGGTTGTACTGTTTTTT. Its protein is CASSTDRVVLFF.

This chain uses TRBV7-9 with TRBJ1-4, with TRBD1 matching over 10 bases. The length of the CDR3 is 18 residues. Losses at the gene ends were 2 bases for V and 0 bases for J; bases not matched to a gene: 6. CDR1 SEHNR and CDR2 FQNEAQ come from the germline V gene (reference sequence). Here the CDR3 reads CASSLSGTGVATNEKLFF. DNA for the CDR3: TGTGCCAGCAGCTTAAGTGGGACAGGGGTTGCAACTAATGAAAAACTGTTTTTT.

The gene calls are TRBV30 and TRBJ1-5; D gene ambiguous. Germline V lookup: CDR1 GTSNPN, CDR2 SVGIG (reference sequence). The CDR3 is 15 amino acids. V gave up 1 base and J gave up 6 bases, with 16 bases separating them. CDR3 in DNA: TGTGCCTGGAGTGGCGGGGTGGGGTTGAGTCAGCCCCAGCATTTT. Encoded protein: CAWSGGVGLSQPQHF. Drawing the rest from reference TRBV30 and TRBJ1-5, the complete variable domain is SQTIHQWPATLVQPVGSPLSLECTVEGTSNPNLYWYRQAAGRGLQLLFYSVGIGQISSEVPQNLSASRPQDRQFILSSKKLLLSDSGFYLCAWSGGVGLSQPQHFGDGTRLSIL.

The chain links TRBV25-1 to TRBJ1-1; 8 bases map to TRBD1. CDR1 MGHDK and CDR2 SYGVNS come from the germline V gene. The length of the CDR3 is 16 residues. J gave up 1 base and V 1 base, and 5 bases lay outside the gene matches. CDR3: CASSELGGQGNTEAFF. The CDR3 DNA follows: TGTGCCAGCAGTGAATTAGGCGGACAGGGGAACACTGAAGCTTTCTTT.

The rearrangement uses TRBV30 and TRBJ1-3; D is unresolved. Germline CDR1 is GTSNPN and CDR2 is SVGIG (reference sequence). The CDR3 is made up of 13 amino acids. V gave up 0 bases and J gave up 0 bases, with 3 bases separating them. The CDR3 bases are TGTGCCTGGAGTGTATACTCTGGAAACACCATATATTTT. Translating it yields CAWSVYSGNTIYF.

This chain uses TRBV19 with TRBJ2-2; tentative D call: TRBD2 (6 bases). Per germline, CDR1 LNHDA and CDR2 SQIVND (reference sequence). This CDR3 comprises 15 residues. V was pared by 3 bases and J by 4 bases, with 12 bases between. DNA for the CDR3: TGTGCCAGTAGTATTGGTGGGACTGTCACCGGGGAGCTGTTTTTT. This sequence encodes CASSIGGTVTGELFF.

The chain joins TRBV24-1 to TRBJ2-7, with 9 positions matching TRBD1. The CDR3 contains 16 residues. The V gene end was trimmed by 9 bases and the J gene end by 5 bases; junction bases not matched to a gene: 16. Per germline, CDR1 KGHDR and CDR2 SFDVKD. CDR3 sequence: CATPKLFGQGIHEQYF. CDR3 bases: TGTGCCACCCCTAAACTATTTGGACAGGGGATCCACGAGCAGTACTTC.

The V call is TRBV7-6, the J call TRBJ1-6; D is possibly TRBD1 (5 bases). Germline CDR1 and CDR2: SGHVS and FNYEAQ. V dropped 3 bases and J dropped 0 bases, with 15 bases sitting between them. The CDR3 is 18 residues long. CDR3 amino acids: CASSLTAGESSYNSPLHF. In DNA, the CDR3 is TGTGCCAGCAGCTTGACAGCCGGTGAAAGCTCCTATAATTCACCCCTCCACTTT.

The chain is built from TRBV2 and TRBJ1-1, with 7 bases lining up with TRBD1. The CDR3 spans 14 residues. CDR1 SNHLY and CDR2 FYNNEI come from the germline V gene. The trim removed 5 bases at V and 6 bases at J, leaving 9 bases unmatched. The CDR3: CASSIVFRGAEAFF. The DNA for the CDR3 is TGTGCCAGCAGTATAGTCTTCAGGGGGGCTGAAGCTTTCTTT.

This clone was counted a few times. J is TRBJ2-1 and V is TRBV2; D possibly corresponds to TRBD1 (6 bases). The ends were cut back, 4 bases at V and 9 bases at J, with 13 bases in the middle. CDR1 is SNHLY and CDR2 is FYNNEI in the germline V gene. The CDR3 runs 13 residues. The CDR3 loop is CASSAGQSGEQFF. The DNA of the CDR3 is TGTGCCAGCAGTGCTGGACAGAGCGGTGAGCAGTTCTTC.

The chain has TRBV11-2 and TRBJ1-1; TRBD1 might be the D (6 bases). This CDR3 has 14 residues. Trimming cost V 5 bases and J 10 bases, with 20 bases left between them. Germline CDR1 SGHAT, CDR2 FQNNGV. The CDR3 spells CASSPRTDVILAFF. For the CDR3, the DNA is TGTGCCAGCAGCCCGAGGACAGATGTTATTTTAGCTTTCTTT.

The chain joins TRBV5-1 to TRBJ2-3, with 7 bases matching TRBD2. CDR1 SGHRS and CDR2 YFSETQ come from the germline V gene. The CDR3 spans 16 residues. Trimming removed 4 bases from V and 2 bases from J; junction bases left unmatched: 10. DNA of the CDR3: TGCGCCAGCAGCCCCGGACGGGGGGAACACACAGATACGCAGTATTTT. Translating gives CASSPGRGEHTDTQYF.

The chain employs TRBV2 and TRBJ1-2, with D possibly TRBD1 on 6 matching bases. Germline V CDR1 and CDR2: SNHLY, FYNNEI. This CDR3 region has 15 residues. V lost 6 bases and J 5 bases, leaving 19 bases between the germline ends. CDR3 in DNA: TGTGCCAGCAGGACCAAACCCTCAGGGGCATATGGCTACACCTTC. Translated: CASRTKPSGAYGYTF.

Remarks on this clone: Other DNA variants within this sample encode the same CDR3. This sequence joins TRBV29-1 and TRBJ2-3, with 7 bases matching TRBD2. Germline values: CDR1 SQVTM, CDR2 ANQGSEA. The CDR3 covers 14 residues. The V segment lost 3 bases and the J segment 2 bases; nucleotides outside the gene matches: 5. CDR3 coding DNA: TGCAGCGTTGATTACGGGGGGTTCACAGATACGCAGTATTTT. It codes for CSVDYGGFTDTQYF.

The J gene is TRBJ1-2, the V gene TRBV5-4; D remains ambiguous. Trimming shortened V by 4 bases and J by 2 bases, and 12 bases separated the two germline ends. The CDR3 has 14 amino acids. Germline CDR1 is SGHNT and CDR2 is YYREEE (reference sequence). CDR3 bases: TGTGCCAGCAGCCCCGAGGGCCGAAACTATGGCTACACCTTC. The encoded protein is CASSPEGRNYGYTF.

This chain connects TRBV19 to TRBJ1-4; unclear D gene. The CDR3 consists of 14 residues. V gave up 3 bases and J gave up 1 base, with 6 bases separating them. Germline V gene sequence: CDR1 LNHDA, CDR2 SQIVND (reference sequence). In nucleotides, the CDR3 is TGTGCCAGTAGTATCACGGGAACTAATGAAAAACTGTTTTTT. Protein: CASSITGTNEKLFF.

The V gene is TRBV16, the J gene TRBJ1-3; unclear D gene. The V and J ends lost 1 base and 0 bases respectively, with 7 bases between them. Germline V gives CDR1 KGHSY, CDR2 FQNENV. The CDR3 length is 15 residues. The CDR3 spells CASSQLQDSGNTIYF. CDR3 sequence (DNA): TGTGCCAGCAGCCAATTGCAGGACTCTGGAAACACCATATATTTT.

V gene TRBV4-1 combines with J gene TRBJ1-1; D gene uncertain. The CDR3 extends over 14 amino acids. The V end lost 0 bases, the J end lost 0 bases, and 5 bases lay between the germline ends. Per germline, CDR1 MGHRA and CDR2 YSYEKL. The CDR3 DNA reads TGCGCCAGCAGCCAAGAAATCTTGAACACTGAAGCTTTCTTT. Residues: CASSQEILNTEAFF.

The V and J genes are TRBV5-1 and TRBJ2-2; 8 nucleotides line up with TRBD1. The CDR3 covers 16 residues. J was trimmed by 2 bases and V by 6 bases; bases with no gene match: 9. CDR1 SGHRS and CDR2 YFSETQ come from the germline V gene. This CDR3 is CASNPGGTGNTGELFF. CDR3 DNA: TGCGCCAGCAACCCTGGAGGGACAGGTAACACCGGGGAGCTGTTTTTT. Based on the CDR3 plus reference TRBV5-1 and TRBJ2-2, the full variable domain is KAGVTQTPRYLIKTRGQQVTLSCSPISGHRSVSWYQQTPGQGLQFLFEYFSETQRNKGNFPGRFSGRQFSNSRSEMNVSTLELGDSALYLCASNPGGTGNTGELFFGEGSRLTVL.

V is TRBV27 and J is TRBJ1-2, with 7 bases matching TRBD1. J gave up 1 base and V 6 bases, and 8 bases lay outside the gene matches. Per germline, CDR1 MNHEY and CDR2 SMNVEV (reference sequence). The CDR3 is made up of 15 amino acids. This CDR3 reads CASRRLGTDNYGYTF. The CDR3, as DNA: TGTGCCAGCAGAAGATTGGGGACAGATAACTATGGCTACACCTTC.

The chain is built from TRBV27 and TRBJ2-1, with D uncertain. This CDR3 is built from 16 residues. Germline assignment: CDR1 MNHEY and CDR2 SMNVEV (reference sequence). The V end lost 2 bases, the J end lost 0 bases, and 11 bases lay between the germline ends. CDR3 in amino acids: CASSLEATRSYNEQFF. The CDR3 coding sequence is TGTGCCAGCAGTTTAGAGGCTACCCGCTCCTACAATGAGCAGTTCTTC.

The chain recombines TRBV30 with TRBJ2-2; 9 bases map to TRBD2. The CDR3 contains 17 residues. From germline, CDR1 is GTSNPN and CDR2 SVGIG (reference sequence). J lost 3 bases, V lost 2 bases, and 10 bases had no gene match. The CDR3 sequence is CAWSTKRGAWDTGELFF. The CDR3 DNA is TGTGCCTGGAGTACCAAGCGGGGGGCTTGGGACACCGGGGAGCTGTTTTTT.

This clone was counted a single time. The genes are TRBV3-1 (or the pseudogene TRBV3-2) and TRBJ1-6, with 8 bases lining up with TRBD1. The CDR3 loop spans 14 amino acids. The junction had 6 bases not matched to a gene; V was cut back by 4 bases and J by 10 bases. Germline V gene lookup returns CDR1 LGHDT and CDR2 YNNKEL (reference sequence). The CDR3 DNA follows: TGTGCCAGCAGCCCTGGACAGGGAACCTCACCCCTCCACTTT. This codes for CASSPGQGTSPLHF.

This chain uses TRBV3-1 (or the pseudogene TRBV3-2) with TRBJ1-4; D is unresolved. V was pared by 1 base and J by 1 base, with 4 bases between. The CDR3 contains 14 residues. Germline lookup yields CDR1 LGHDT and CDR2 YNNKEL (reference sequence). The CDR3 coding sequence is TGTGCCAGCAGCCAAGCGGGAACTAATGAAAAACTGTTTTTT. It is translated as CASSQAGTNEKLFF.

As concerns this clone: One end of the junction varies from germline; a read error may be responsible. The chain carries TRBV7-7 and TRBJ2-2; tentatively, D is TRBD1 (6 bases). The CDR3 runs 15 residues. The germline V gene has CDR1 SSHAT and CDR2 FNYEAQ (reference sequence). The CDR3 region is CASSLAGADTGELFF. The CDR3 DNA is TGTGCTAGCAGCTTAGCAGGGGCGGACACCGGGGAGCTGTTTTTT.

The DNA for the CDR3 is TGTGCCAGTACAGGACAGCCCAATCAGCCCCAGCATTTT. It codes for CASTGQPNQPQHF. The genes are TRBV6-5 and TRBJ1-5; D perhaps matches TRBD1 (6 bases). V gave up 9 bases and J gave up 3 bases, with 12 bases separating them. From germline, CDR1 is MNHEY and CDR2 SVGAGI. The CDR3 sequence is 13 residues long.

V and J are TRBV3-1 (or the pseudogene TRBV3-2) and TRBJ2-3; D remains ambiguous. Germline V gives CDR1 LGHDT, CDR2 YNNKEL (reference sequence). The CDR3 loop spans 15 amino acids. The V end was cut by 0 bases, the J end by 2 bases, with 9 bases between. CDR3 loop: CASSQEVANTDTQYF. For the CDR3, the DNA is TGTGCCAGCAGCCAAGAAGTAGCCAACACAGATACGCAGTATTTT.